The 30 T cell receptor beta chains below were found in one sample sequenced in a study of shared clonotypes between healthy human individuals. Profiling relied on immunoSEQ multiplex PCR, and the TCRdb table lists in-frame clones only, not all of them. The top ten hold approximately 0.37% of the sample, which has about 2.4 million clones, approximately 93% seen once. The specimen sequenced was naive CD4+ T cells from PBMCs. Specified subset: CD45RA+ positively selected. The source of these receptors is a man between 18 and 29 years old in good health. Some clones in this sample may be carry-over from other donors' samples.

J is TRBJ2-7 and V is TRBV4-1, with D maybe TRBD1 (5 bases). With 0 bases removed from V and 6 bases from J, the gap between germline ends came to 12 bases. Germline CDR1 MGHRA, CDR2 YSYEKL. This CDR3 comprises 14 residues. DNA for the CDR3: TGCGCCAGCAGCCAAGATGGGGCAGCTCGCGAGCAGTACTTC. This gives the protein CASSQDGAAREQYF.

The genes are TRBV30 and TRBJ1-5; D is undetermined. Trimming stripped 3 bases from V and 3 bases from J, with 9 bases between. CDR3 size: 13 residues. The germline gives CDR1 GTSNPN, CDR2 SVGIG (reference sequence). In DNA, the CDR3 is TGTGCCTGGAGCACTGACGCCAATCAGCCCCAGCATTTT. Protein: CAWSTDANQPQHF.

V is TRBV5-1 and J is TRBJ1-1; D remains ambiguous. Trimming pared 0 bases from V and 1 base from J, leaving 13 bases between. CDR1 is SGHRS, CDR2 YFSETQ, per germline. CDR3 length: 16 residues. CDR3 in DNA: TGCGCCAGCAGCTTGGCAGGATCGGTCCGGAACACTGAAGCTTTCTTT. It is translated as CASSLAGSVRNTEAFF.

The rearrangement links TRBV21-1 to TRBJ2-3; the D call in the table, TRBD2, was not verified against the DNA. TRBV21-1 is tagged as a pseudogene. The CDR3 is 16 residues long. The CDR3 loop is CASSEWGGARTDTQYF. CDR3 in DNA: TGTGCCAGCAGCGAATGGGGGGGCGCCAGGACAGATACGCAGTATTTT.

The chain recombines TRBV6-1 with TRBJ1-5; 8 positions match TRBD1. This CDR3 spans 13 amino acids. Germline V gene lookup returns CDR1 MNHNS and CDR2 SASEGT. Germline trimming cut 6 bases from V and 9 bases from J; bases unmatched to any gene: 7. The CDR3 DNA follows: TGTGCCAGCAGCGCAGGGGGCGAGGGGCCCCAGCATTTT. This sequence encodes CASSAGGEGPQHF.

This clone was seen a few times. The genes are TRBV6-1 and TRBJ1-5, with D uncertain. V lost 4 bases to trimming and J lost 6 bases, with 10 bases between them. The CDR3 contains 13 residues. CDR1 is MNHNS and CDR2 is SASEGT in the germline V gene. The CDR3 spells CASSVGWSQPQHF. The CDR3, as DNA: TGTGCCAGCAGTGTTGGCTGGAGTCAGCCCCAGCATTTT.

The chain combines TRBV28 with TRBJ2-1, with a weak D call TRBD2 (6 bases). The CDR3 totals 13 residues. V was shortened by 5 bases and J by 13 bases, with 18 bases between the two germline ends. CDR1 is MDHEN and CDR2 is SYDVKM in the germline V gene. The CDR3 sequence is CASSPDVRGSQFF. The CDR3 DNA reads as TGTGCCAGCAGTCCCGATGTTCGGGGGAGTCAGTTCTTC.

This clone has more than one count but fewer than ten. The CDR3 DNA reads as TGTGCCAGCAGCTTTAGTCATAATGAAAAACTGTTTTTT. This codes for CASSFSHNEKLFF. The rearrangement uses TRBV7-9 and TRBJ1-4, with D uncertain. Germline V gene lookup returns CDR1 SEHNR and CDR2 FQNEAQ (reference sequence). The CDR3 totals 13 residues. V was clipped by 3 bases and J by 4 bases, with 6 bases between them.

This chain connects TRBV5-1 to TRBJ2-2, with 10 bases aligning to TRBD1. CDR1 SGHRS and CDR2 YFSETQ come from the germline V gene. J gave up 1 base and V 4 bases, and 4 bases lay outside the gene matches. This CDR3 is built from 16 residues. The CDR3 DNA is TGCGCCAGCAGCGAGACAGGGGGCTGGAACACCGGGGAGCTGTTTTTT. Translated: CASSETGGWNTGELFF.

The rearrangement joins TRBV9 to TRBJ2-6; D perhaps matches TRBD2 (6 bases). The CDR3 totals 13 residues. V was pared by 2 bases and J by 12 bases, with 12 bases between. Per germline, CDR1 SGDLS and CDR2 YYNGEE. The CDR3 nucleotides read TGTGCCAGCAGCGTCGGGGGTCCCGGCGTCCTGACTTTC. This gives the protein CASSVGGPGVLTF.

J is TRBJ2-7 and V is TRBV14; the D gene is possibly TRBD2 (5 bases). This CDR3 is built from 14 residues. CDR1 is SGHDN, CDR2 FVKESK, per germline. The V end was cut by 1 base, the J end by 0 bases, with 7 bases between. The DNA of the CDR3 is TGTGCCAGCAGCCAAGGAGGGATCTCCTACGAGCAGTACTTC. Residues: CASSQGGISYEQYF.

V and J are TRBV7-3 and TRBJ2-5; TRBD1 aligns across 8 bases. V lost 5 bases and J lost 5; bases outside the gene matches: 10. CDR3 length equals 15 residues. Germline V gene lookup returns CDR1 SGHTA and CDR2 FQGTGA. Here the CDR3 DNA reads TGTGCCAGCAGCCCCCGGACAGGGTTTTCCGAGACCCAGTACTTC. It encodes CASSPRTGFSETQYF.

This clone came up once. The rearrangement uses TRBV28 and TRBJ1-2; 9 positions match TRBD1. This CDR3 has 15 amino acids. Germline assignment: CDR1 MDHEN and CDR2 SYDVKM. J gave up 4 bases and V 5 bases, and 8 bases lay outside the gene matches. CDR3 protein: CASSPHDRGFYGYTF. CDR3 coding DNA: TGTGCCAGCAGTCCCCATGACAGGGGGTTCTATGGCTACACCTTC.

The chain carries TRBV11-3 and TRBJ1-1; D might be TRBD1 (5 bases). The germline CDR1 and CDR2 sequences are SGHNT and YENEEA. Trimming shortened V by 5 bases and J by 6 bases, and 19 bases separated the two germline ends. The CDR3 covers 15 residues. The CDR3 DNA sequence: TGTGCCAGCAGCAACTCTCGGTTGGGGGTCGCTGAAGCTTTCTTT. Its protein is CASSNSRLGVAEAFF.

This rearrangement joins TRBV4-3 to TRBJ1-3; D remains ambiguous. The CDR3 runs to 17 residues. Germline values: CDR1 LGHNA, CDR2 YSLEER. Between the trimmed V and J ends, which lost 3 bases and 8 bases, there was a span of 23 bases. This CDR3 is CASSQERKSGSRDTIYF. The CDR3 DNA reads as TGCGCCAGCAGCCAGGAGAGAAAGTCGGGCTCTCGAGACACCATATATTTT.

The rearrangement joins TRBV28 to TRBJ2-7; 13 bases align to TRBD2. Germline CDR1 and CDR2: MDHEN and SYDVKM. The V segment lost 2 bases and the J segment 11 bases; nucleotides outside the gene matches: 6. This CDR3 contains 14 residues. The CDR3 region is CASSLQGLAGVEYF. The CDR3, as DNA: TGTGCCAGCAGTTTACAAGGACTAGCGGGAGTAGAGTACTTC.

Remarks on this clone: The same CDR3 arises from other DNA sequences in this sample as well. The CDR3 nucleotides read TGTGCCAGCAGCTTGGCCGGTCTAGCGGGAGTCAATGAGCAGTTCTTC. Translated, it gives CASSLAGLAGVNEQFF. V is TRBV5-4 and J is TRBJ2-1; 10 bases are shared with TRBD2. The CDR3 length is 16 residues. Germline CDR1 reads SGHNT; CDR2 reads YYREEE (reference sequence). V gave up 0 bases and J gave up 6 bases; unmatched junction bases: 6.

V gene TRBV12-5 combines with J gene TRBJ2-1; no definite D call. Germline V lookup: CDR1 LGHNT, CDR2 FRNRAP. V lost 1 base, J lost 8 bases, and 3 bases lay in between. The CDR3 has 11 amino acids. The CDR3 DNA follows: TGTGCTAGTGGTTTGGAGGATGAGCAGTTCTTC. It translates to CASGLEDEQFF.

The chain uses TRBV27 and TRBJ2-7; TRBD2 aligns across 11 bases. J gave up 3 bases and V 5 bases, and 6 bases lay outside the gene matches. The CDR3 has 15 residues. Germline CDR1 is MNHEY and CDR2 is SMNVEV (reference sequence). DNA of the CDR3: TGTGCCAGCAGTCCAGGGACTAGCGGCCACTACGAGCAGTACTTC. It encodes CASSPGTSGHYEQYF.

DNA of the CDR3: TGTGCCAGCAGCGTAGATAGGGGAGGTTATGAAAAACTGTTTTTT. The encoded protein is CASSVDRGGYEKLFF. V and J are TRBV9 and TRBJ1-4; tentative D call: TRBD1 (5 bases). The length of the CDR3 is 15 residues. Trimming removed 0 bases from V and 6 bases from J, with 12 bases in between. Looked up from germline, CDR1 is SGDLS and CDR2 is YYNGEE. The full variable domain, in which reference TRBV9 and TRBJ1-4 provide the parts outside the CDR3, is DSGVTQTPKHLITATGQRVTLRCSPRSGDLSVYWYQQSLDQGLQFLIQYYNGEERAKGNILERFSAQQFPDLHSELNLSSLELGDSALYFCASSVDRGGYEKLFFGSGTQLSVL.

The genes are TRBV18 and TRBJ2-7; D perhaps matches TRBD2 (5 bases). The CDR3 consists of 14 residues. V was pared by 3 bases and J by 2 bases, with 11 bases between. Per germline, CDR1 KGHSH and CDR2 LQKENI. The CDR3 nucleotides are TGTGCCAGCTCACCGGACTCACCAACCTACGAGCAGTACTTC. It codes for CASSPDSPTYEQYF.

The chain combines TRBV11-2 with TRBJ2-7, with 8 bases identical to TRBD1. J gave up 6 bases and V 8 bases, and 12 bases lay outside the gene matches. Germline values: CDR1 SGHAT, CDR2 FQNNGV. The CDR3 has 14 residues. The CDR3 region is CASGDRTGLGEQYF. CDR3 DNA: TGTGCCAGCGGAGATCGGACAGGGTTGGGCGAGCAGTACTTC.

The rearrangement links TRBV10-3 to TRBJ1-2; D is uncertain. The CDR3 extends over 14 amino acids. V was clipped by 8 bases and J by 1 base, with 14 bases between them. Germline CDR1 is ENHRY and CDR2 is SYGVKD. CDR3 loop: CAIGSGILNYGYTF. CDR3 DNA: TGTGCCATCGGTTCGGGTATCCTTAACTATGGCTACACCTTC.

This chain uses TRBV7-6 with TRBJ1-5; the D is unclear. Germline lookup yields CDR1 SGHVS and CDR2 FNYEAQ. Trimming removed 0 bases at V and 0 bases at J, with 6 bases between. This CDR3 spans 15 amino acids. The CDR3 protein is CASSLASHSNQPQHF. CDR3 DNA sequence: TGTGCCAGCAGCTTAGCGAGTCATAGCAATCAGCCCCAGCATTTT.

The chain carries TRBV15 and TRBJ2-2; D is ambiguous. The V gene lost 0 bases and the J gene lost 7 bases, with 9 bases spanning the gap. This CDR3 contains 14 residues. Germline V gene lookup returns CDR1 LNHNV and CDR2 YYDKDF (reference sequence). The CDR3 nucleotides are TGTGCCACCAGCAGAGATCTGGCAGACGGGGAGCTGTTTTTT. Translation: CATSRDLADGELFF. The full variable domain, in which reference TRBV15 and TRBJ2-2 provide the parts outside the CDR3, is DAMVIQNPRYQVTQFGKPVTLSCSQTLNHNVMYWYQQKSSQAPKLLFHYYDKDFNNEADTPDNFQSRRPNTSFCFLDIRSPGLGDTAMYLCATSRDLADGELFFGEGSRLTVL.

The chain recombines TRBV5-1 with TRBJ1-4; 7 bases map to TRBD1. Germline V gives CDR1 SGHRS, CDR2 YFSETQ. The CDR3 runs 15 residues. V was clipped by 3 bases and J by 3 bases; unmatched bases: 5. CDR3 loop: CASSWAGTANEKLFF. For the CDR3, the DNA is TGCGCCAGCAGCTGGGCGGGGACAGCTAATGAAAAACTGTTTTTT.

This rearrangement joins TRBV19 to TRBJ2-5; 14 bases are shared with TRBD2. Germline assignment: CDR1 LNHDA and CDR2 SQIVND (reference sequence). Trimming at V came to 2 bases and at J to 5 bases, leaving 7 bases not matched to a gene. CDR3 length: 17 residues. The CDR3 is CASSITGTSGRRETQYF. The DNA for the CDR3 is TGTGCCAGTAGTATAACCGGGACTAGCGGGAGAAGGGAGACCCAGTACTTC. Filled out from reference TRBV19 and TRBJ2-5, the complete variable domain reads DGGITQSPKYLFRKEGQNVTLSCEQNLNHDAMYWYRQDPGQGLRLIYYSQIVNDFQKGDIAEGYSVSREKKESFPLTVTSAQKNPTAFYLCASSITGTSGRRETQYFGPGTRLLVL.

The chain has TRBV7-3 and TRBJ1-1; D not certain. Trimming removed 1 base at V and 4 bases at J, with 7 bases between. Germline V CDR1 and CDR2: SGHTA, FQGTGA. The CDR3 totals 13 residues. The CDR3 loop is CASSLRGITEAFF. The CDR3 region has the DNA TGTGCCAGCAGCTTAAGGGGTATCACTGAAGCTTTCTTT.

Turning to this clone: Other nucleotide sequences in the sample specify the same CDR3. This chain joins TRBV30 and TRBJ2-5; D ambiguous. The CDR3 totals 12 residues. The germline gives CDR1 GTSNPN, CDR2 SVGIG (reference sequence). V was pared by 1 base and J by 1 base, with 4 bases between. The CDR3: CAWSGGQETQYF. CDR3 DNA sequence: TGTGCCTGGAGTGGGGGCCAAGAGACCCAGTACTTC.

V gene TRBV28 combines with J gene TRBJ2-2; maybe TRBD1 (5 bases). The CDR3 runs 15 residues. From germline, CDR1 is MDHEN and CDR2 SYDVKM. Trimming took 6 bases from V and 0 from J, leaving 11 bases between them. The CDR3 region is CASRHLTANTGELFF. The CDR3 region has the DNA TGTGCCAGCAGGCACTTGACAGCGAACACCGGGGAGCTGTTTTTT.